Listed here is a single T cell receptor beta chain. The data belong to a study of T cell changes during pregnancy in multiple sclerosis. Method: immunoSEQ multiplex PCR; TCRdb's copy keeps in-frame clones and lacks some. The table has 55,000 to 80,000 clones, 90% seen once. The germline V gene encodes CDR1 SGHTA and CDR2 FQGNSA. Trimming at V came to 7 bases and at J to 2 bases, leaving 12 bases not matched to a gene. The CDR3 is made up of 19 amino acids. The sequenced sample was peripheral blood, obtained after pregnancy. This chain links TRBV7-2 with TRBJ2-2, with 14 bases lining up with TRBD2. The receptor was derived from a female donor in good health, enrolled as a control in a pregnancy study. The CDR3 nucleotides read TGTGCCAGCATCGATCTTACCGGGACTAGCGGGGGAAACACCGGGGAGCTGTTTTTT. Protein sequence: CASIDLTGTSGGNTGELFF.